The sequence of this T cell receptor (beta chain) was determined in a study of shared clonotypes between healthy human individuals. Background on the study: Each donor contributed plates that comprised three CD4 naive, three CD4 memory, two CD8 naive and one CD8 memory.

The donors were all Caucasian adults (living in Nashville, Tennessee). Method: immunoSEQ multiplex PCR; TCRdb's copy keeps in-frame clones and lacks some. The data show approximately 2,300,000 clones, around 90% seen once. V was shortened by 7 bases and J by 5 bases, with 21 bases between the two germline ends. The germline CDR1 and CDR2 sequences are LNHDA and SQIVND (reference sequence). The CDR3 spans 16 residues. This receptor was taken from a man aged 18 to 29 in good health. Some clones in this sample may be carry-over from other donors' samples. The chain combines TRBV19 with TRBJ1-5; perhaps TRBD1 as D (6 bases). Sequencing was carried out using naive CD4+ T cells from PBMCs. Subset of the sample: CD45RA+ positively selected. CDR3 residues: CASTPGSRGNYQPQHF. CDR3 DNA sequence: TGTGCCAGTACCCCAGGATCCAGGGGCAACTATCAGCCCCAGCATTTT. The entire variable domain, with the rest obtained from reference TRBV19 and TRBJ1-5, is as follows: DGGITQSPKYLFRKEGQNVTLSCEQNLNHDAMYWYRQDPGQGLRLIYYSQIVNDFQKGDIAEGYSVSREKKESFPLTVTSAQKNPTAFYLCASTPGSRGNYQPQHFGDGTRLSIL.